This T cell receptor beta chain is from a study of cytomegalovirus exposure and HLA in healthy donors (TCRdb year 2017). General notes on the study: In an earlier analysis of roughly 590 of the donors, approximately 300 Gb of sequence data and 90 million to 120 million unique TCR beta sequences from some 170 million T cells were reported. The study profiled the T cell repertoires of hundreds of subjects by immunosequencing and related them to cytomegalovirus serostatus. In addition to the first cohort of 500 to 850 subjects, a separate validation cohort of approximately 120 different subjects was used. Donor age, sex, ethnicity and CMV serostatus were compiled together with the repertoire data. An earlier analysis of 500 to 650 of the donors applied high-throughput TCR beta sequencing to assess whether each TCR beta V gene segment acted as functional or pseudogenic. To study patterns of TCR occurrence, a later analysis re-analyzed previously published TCR beta repertoires from just over 650 donors and added high-resolution HLA genotyping. Among some 410 genotyped donors of the cohort, an average of around 250,000 unique TCR beta nucleotide sequences was sequenced per donor, of which roughly 17% were non-productive. An early release covering roughly 640 HLA-typed donors comprised about 300 gigabases of sequencing data and tens of millions of unique TCR sequences. About five DR-DQ haplotypes were treated as single units for association and clustering because of strong linkage in the cohort. The number of typed donors differed by locus: about 629-640 for A, B, C, DRB1 and DQB1; about 520 for DQA1; about 600 for DPA1; and around 450 for DPB1. The later analysis used no new phenotypic data to find candidate immune exposures, relying instead on TCR beta sequences and their occurrence across donors. Class I and class II HLA loci were covered by the typing at four-digit resolution. Of the approximately 400 genotyped donors, over 70% fell in the genetic ancestry cluster associated with self-reported Caucasian donors. Genome-wide SNP genotypes for about 60% of the roughly 670 donors were used in a later genetic analysis, which treated that subset as a discovery cohort. The study aimed to test whether cataloging public T cell receptors could reveal signatures of past pathogen exposure. To predict cytomegalovirus infection status, the study brought together high-throughput TCR immunosequencing, statistical association of individual TCRs with disease status, and machine learning. Every discovery cohort repertoire had been produced on one sequencing platform.

Concerning this clone: What antigen it recognizes has not been identified. Base qualities were left out, and no much larger clone turns up one base away.

Looking up the germline V gene yields CDR1 ENHRY and CDR2 SYGVKD. Trimming removed 5 bases from V and 0 bases from J; the gene matches leave 7 bases unexplained. From its cysteine to its phenylalanine, the CDR3 spans 15 amino acids. Only the CDR3 DNA stays, 45 bases, in frame from base 1. The library came from the immunoSEQ multiplex PCR assay. The multiplex PCR relied on a mix of 60 forward primers for TCR Vbeta segments and 13 reverse primers for TCR Jbeta segments. The CDR3 region of rearranged TCR beta genes was amplified from genomic DNA by a multiplex PCR assay. The amplified TCR beta libraries were sequenced on the Illumina HiSeq System as 87-base-pair reads. The source study handled its data this way. A later analysis counted some 80 million unique TCR beta chains across the 666 repertoires, and approximately 11 million of these chains were shared by at least two donors. To remove PCR and sequencing errors, raw reads were error-corrected and collapsed into unique sequences using a nearest-neighbor algorithm that merged closely related sequences. Alignment of CDR3 sequences to IMGT reference sequences was used to assign V, D and J gene segments. For a sequence to be retained, a match of at least six nucleotides was required to both a V gene segment and a J gene segment. A rearrangement was called productive if the CDR3 had no stop codons and remained in frame with V and J, and every other rearrangement was called non-productive. Following IMGT convention, CDR3 was defined as the stretch from the second conserved V-encoded cysteine up to the conserved J-encoded phenylalanine. The earlier analysis of 500 to 600 of the donors excluded sequences that lacked an unambiguous match to a single V gene segment. In an earlier analysis of some 590 of the donors, a V segment was called functional when productive rearrangements were above 56.7%, and segregating when the standard deviation between donors exceeded 5%. A statistical classification framework was built to diagnose cytomegalovirus status from the catalog of TCR beta chain sequences. A later analysis assigned V and J genes by comparing TCR nucleotide sequences with IMGT/GENE-DB human TR gene sequences. The TCRdist pipeline was used in a later analysis to assign CDR3 sequences and most-parsimonious VDJ recombination scenarios. A later analysis defined each TCR beta chain by its CDR3 amino acid sequence plus V-gene family, and excluded reads lacking a unique V-gene family. To address suspected cross-contamination and a sequencing artifact, a later analysis removed around 590 highly shared, low-generation-probability nucleotide sequences. A later analysis calculated a clonal expansion index for each public chain from normalized within-repertoire ranks of inferred template counts. In a later analysis, generation probabilities were computed using a VDJ recombination model fitted to out-of-frame rearrangements, and the results were checked against IGoR. In a later analysis, TCR-TCR, TCR-HLA and TCR-CMV co-occurrence was scored with hypergeometric tests, and a repertoire-size bias correction was applied to TCR pairs. In a later analysis, false discovery rates were estimated by permuting HLA or CMV assignments 20 times. A later analysis grouped co-occurring TCRs with DBSCAN, adding TCRdist sequence similarity when clustering within HLA-allele-positive subsets. Repertoires with fewer than 30,000 or more than 120,000 public chains, plus five repertoires with anomalous nucleotide sharing, were excluded from co-occurrence clustering. Entries here come from immuneACCESS through TCRdb and include only in-frame sequences with V and J called. Some clones fail to appear in such tables; in the studies checked, an unresolved V gene covers under half of the shortfall, and the cause of the remainder is unknown. V, J and clone size derive from that table, while D and trimming were established from the DNA sequence. This sample is represented by roughly 190,000 clones; 81% of them were singletons. The top ten hold around 3.5% of the sample.

The cohort comprised under 700 healthy bone marrow donors. At the time of sampling, all cohort members were nominally healthy, though unrecorded immune exposures were likely present. The donor tested CMV seropositive, placing the donor among the 290 or so seropositive members of the cohort. A peripheral blood sample was collected from each donor, and TCR beta sequencing was performed on peripheral blood mononuclear cells. The Qiagen DNeasy Blood Extraction Kit was used to extract genomic DNA from the blood cell samples. Overall study outcomes, separate from this receptor: The 87-base-pair reads could not distinguish some IMGT-functional V segments, including TRBV6-2 and TRBV6-3, so those segments were excluded. Correlated functional status among segregating V segments might reflect linkage disequilibrium, but an unknown experimental factor could not be ruled out. CMV serostatus was the only immune exposure information available for the cohort. Strong co-occurrence of HLA alleles, especially DR and DQ, made assigning TCR associations to individual alleles difficult. It was suggested by the authors that the approach could potentially be generalized to other disease states and immunological phenotypes. While some public TCRs were present in many individuals, most TCR sequences turned up only very rarely across donors. Compared with the roughly 600-donor mean, donors in an Asian-associated ancestry cluster had fewer N-insertions in productive TCRs, according to a later genetic analysis. The classifier was reported to diagnose cytomegalovirus status with high specificity and sensitivity in both the original and validation cohorts. According to a later analysis, TCR association rates differed among HLA loci, with DRB1 alleles showing the most associated TCRs and HLA-C alleles showing the fewest. In this cohort, only TCR beta chains were sequenced, and detectable features were limited by the absence of alpha or paired-chain data. A later analysis reported that several top co-occurrence clusters appeared linked to parvovirus B19, influenza, CMV and Epstein-Barr virus. Presence/absence analyses assumed roughly uniform sequencing depth across donors, an assumption that may not hold. A further reported finding was that TCR beta sequences accurately predicted the HLA-A and HLA-B alleles for most subjects in the first cohort. A later analysis found that most CMV-associated TCR beta chains appeared HLA-restricted, with HLA associations seemingly driven largely by CMV exposure. Three of the identified cytomegalovirus-associated TCR beta chains were confirmed in vitro to be specific for cytomegalovirus antigens. In a later analysis, HLA-associated TCR beta chains showed more clonal expansion and lower generation probabilities than non-associated chains that were equally common. A total of 150 to 200 TCR beta chains were listed by the study as associated with cytomegalovirus. In an earlier analysis of 587 of the donors, most TCR beta V segments appeared in productive rearrangements about 87% or about 30% of the time, broadly matching IMGT annotations. In a later analysis, some 17,000 TCR beta sequences were associated with specific HLA alleles at a false discovery rate of 0.05. Because HLA typing was missing for some donors at each locus, association tests included only the typed subset. Because counts were too low, 15 to 20 rarely observed V segments, including chromosome 9 orphons, were excluded from the earlier analysis of several hundred of the donors. In a later genetic analysis, a missense DCLRE1C variant was associated with V-gene and J-gene trimming of TCR beta chains, and the association was replicated in an independent cohort. A cluster of highly shared sequence variants was judged likely to be a technical artifact of the sequencing pipeline.

The sequenced sample was PBMCs. This clonotype was obtained from a man aged 35-49 years in good health and CMV-seropositive. This chain joins TRBV10-3 to TRBJ2-7, with 7 central nucleotides matching TRBD2. The sequenced DNA: TGTGCCATCAGTACCACCGGACTAGTCTCCTACGAGCAGTACTTC. Its protein is CAISTTGLVSYEQYF.